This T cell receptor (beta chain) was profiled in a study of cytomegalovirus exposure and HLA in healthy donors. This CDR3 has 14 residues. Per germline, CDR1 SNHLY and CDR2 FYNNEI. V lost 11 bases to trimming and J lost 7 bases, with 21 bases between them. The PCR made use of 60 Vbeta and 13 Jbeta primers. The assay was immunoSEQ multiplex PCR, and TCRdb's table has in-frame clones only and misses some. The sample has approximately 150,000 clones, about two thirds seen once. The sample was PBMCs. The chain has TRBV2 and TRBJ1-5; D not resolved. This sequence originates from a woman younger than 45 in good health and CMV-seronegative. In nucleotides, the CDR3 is TGTGCCTCCGACGGGTCTGGAGAAGGACAGCCCCAGCATTTT. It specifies CASDGSGEGQPQHF.